The clone carrying this TCR beta chain was counted between two and nine times. The V gene's germline CDR1 is LGHNA and CDR2 YNFKEQ. The CDR3 runs 13 residues. The V and J ends lost 2 bases and 1 base respectively, with 5 bases between them. The sample comes from a study of blood T cell repertoires in COVID-19. Across the whole study: Samples taken during acute and convalescent COVID-19 were collected in the United States, Italy and Spain. The cDNA or gDNA used as material had been derived from T cells, B-cell-depleted T cells, or PBMCs.

As originally analysed: Amplification of reference gene primers provided the estimated nucleated cell counts. Assay used: immunoSEQ multiplex PCR; TCRdb lists only in-frame clones, some missing. The DNA was the basis for D and trimming; V, J and clone size are from that table. The sample has about 78,000 clones, less than 90% seen once. V and J are TRBV4-2 and TRBJ1-1; D is ambiguous. The source of this sequence is a man aged 55-75 years with active or convalescent COVID-19. The sample comprised peripheral blood. DNA for the CDR3: TGTGCCAGCAGCCAACACAGGAACACTGAAGCTTTCTTT. Protein: CASSQHRNTEAFF.